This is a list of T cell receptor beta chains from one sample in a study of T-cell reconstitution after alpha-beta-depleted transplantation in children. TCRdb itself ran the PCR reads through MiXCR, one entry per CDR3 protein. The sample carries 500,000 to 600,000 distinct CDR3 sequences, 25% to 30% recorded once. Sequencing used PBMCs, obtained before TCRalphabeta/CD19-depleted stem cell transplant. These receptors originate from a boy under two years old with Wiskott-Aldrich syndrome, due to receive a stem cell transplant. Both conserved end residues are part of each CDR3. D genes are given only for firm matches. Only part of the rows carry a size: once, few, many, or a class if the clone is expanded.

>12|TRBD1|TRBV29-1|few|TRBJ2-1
TGCAGCGCATCGCAGGGGGCTAAGTCGCAGTTCTTC
CSASQGAKSQFF
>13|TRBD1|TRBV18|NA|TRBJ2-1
TGTGCCAGCTCACCGCCGACAGGGCCTGAGCAGTTCTTC
CASSPPTGPEQFF
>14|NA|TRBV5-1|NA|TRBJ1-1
TGCGCCAGCAGCTCCGCGGCGGGTAACACTGAAGCTTTCTTT
CASSSAAGNTEAFF
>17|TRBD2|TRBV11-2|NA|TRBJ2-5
TGTGCCAGCAGCTCCCATATAGCGGGAGGTTGGAGAGAGACCCAGTACTTC
CASSSHIAGGWRETQYF
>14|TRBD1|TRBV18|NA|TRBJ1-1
TGTGCCAGCTCACCCAAAACAGGGGTGGCTGAAGCTTTCTTT
CASSPKTGVAEAFF
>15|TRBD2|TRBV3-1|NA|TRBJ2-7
TGTGCCAGCAGCCAAACGACTAGCGGAAGCTACGAGCAGTACTTC
CASSQTTSGSYEQYF
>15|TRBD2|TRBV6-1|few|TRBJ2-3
TGTGCCAGCAGAACGGGACTAGCGGACCCAGATACGCAGTATTTT
CASRTGLADPDTQYF
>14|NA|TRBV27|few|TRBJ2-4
TGTGCCAGCACCTATAGAGTTGGATTCGGCTTTCAGTACTTC
CASTYRVGFGFQYF
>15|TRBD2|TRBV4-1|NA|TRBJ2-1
TGCGCCAGCAGCCACCCGACTAGCGGGGGGAATGAGCAGTTCTTC
CASSHPTSGGNEQFF
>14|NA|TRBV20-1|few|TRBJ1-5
TGCAGTGCTAGAGCTTTGTACAAATCGGCGCCCCAGCATTTT
CSARALYKSAPQHF
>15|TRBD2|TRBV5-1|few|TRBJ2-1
TGCGCCAGCAGTCGAGGACTAGCGGGAGACGGTGAGCAGTTCTTC
CASSRGLAGDGEQFF
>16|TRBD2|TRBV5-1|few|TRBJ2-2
TGCGCCAGCAGCCTGAGAGCGGGAGGGCAGGTCGGGGAGCTGTTTTTT
CASSLRAGGQVGELFF
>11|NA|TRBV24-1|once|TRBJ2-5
TGTGCCACCAGTGATACCGAGACCCAGTACTTC
CATSDTETQYF
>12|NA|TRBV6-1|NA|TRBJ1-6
TGTGCCAGCAGTGGGGCTAATTCACCCCTCCACTTT
CASSGANSPLHF
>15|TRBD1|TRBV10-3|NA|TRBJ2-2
TGTGCCATCCCCCACAGACAGGGGAACACCGGGGAGCTGTTTTTT
CAIPHRQGNTGELFF
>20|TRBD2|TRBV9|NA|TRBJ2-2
TGTGCCAGCAGCGACCATGGAGGACTAGCGGGAGGGACACGGTCCGGGGAGCTGTTTTTT
CASSDHGGLAGGTRSGELFF
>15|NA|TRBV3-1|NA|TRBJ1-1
TGTGCCAGCAGTCCGGGCGGGGGAGGATTGACTGAAGCTTTCTTT
CASSPGGGGLTEAFF
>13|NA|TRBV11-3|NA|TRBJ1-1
TGTGCCAGCAGCTCTCTTAGCGGGTCCGAAGCTTTCTTT
CASSSLSGSEAFF
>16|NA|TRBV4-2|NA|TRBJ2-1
TGTGCCAGCAGCCTCTTAGGGACGGACTTCTACAATGAGCAGTTCTTC
CASSLLGTDFYNEQFF
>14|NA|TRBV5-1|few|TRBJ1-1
TGCGCCAGCAGCCCCGGGACTCCGGGAACTGAAGCTTTCTTT
CASSPGTPGTEAFF
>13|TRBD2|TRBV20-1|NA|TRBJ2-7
TGCAGTGCTAGTGGGCGGGAGGTCTACGAGCAGTACTTC
CSASGREVYEQYF